These T cell receptor beta chains were read from a single sample in a study of cytomegalovirus exposure and HLA in healthy donors. Sequenced by immunoSEQ multiplex PCR; TCRdb stores in-frame clones only, minus some. This sample has 65,000 to 100,000 clones; 75% to 80% occur once, and the top ten carry about 6.1%. The sample consisted of PBMCs. These receptors all come from a female donor in good health and CMV-seronegative. Each CDR3 is given without its conserved first and last residue.

TRBJ2-3 TRBV5-1 ASSLGPGGPGDTQY
TRBJ2-3 TRBV6-5 ASSSRSGGSGDTQY
TRBJ1-3 TRBV28 ASSRQGHSGNTIY
TRBJ1-2 TRBV19 ASSMQGPAYYGYT
TRBJ2-3 TRBV6-5 ASSPRGSGTDTQY
TRBJ2-7 TRBV4-1 ASSQGSASAGEQY
TRBJ1-4 TRBV19 ASGTGGPANEKLF
TRBJ2-1 TRBV29-1 SVGQDYEQF
TRBJ2-3 TRBV12-5 ASGLGQGVFFTDTQY
TRBJ1-2 TRBV28 ASTPNWGANYGYT
TRBJ2-7 TRBV4-1 ASSPRGQGSYEQY
TRBJ2-7 TRBV6-5 ASSPKGGSLDEQY
TRBJ2-7 TRBV29-1 SVVAYPYEQY
TRBJ1-1 TRBV6-1 ASMEGGTGNTEAF
TRBJ2-3 TRBV7-9 ASNHIGGGRTDTQY
TRBJ1-4 TRBV7-9 ASSPETTWAGF
TRBJ1-1 TRBV5-5 ASSLIGTNTEAF
TRBJ2-7 TRBV6-1 ASNGQTPAYYEQY
TRBJ2-5 TRBV28 ASTSQDGATQY
TRBJ1-1 TRBV30 AWGGVGEAF
TRBJ2-3 TRBV27 ASSEKRTGLDTQY
TRBJ1-6 TRBV6-1 ASSSPQRGYSPLH
TRBJ1-2 TRBV7-9 ASSRGQANYGYT
TRBJ1-4 TRBV19 ASSTQGVGEKLF
TRBJ1-1 TRBV5-1 ASSPGTGNTEAF
TRBJ2-3 TRBV5-3 ARSGLRDSPTDTQY